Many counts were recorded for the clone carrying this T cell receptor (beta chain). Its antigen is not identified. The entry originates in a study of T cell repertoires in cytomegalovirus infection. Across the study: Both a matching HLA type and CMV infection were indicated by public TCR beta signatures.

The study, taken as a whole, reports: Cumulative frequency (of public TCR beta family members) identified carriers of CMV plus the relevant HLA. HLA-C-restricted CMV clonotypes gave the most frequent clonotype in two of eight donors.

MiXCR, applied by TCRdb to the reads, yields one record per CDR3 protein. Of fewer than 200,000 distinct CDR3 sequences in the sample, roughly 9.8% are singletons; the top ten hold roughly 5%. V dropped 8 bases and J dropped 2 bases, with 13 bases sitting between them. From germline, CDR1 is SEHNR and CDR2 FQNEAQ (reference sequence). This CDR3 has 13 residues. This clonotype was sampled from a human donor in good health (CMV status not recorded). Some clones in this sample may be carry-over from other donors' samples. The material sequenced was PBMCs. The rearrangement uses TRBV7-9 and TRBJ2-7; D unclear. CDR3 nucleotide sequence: TGTGCCAGCGGACCGGACCGGACCTACGAGCAGTACTTC. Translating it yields CASGPDRTYEQYF.